A selection of T cell receptor beta chains follows, all from one sample in a study of OX40 agonist ivuxolimab in advanced cancers. Method: immunoSEQ multiplex PCR; TCRdb's copy keeps in-frame clones and lacks some. Of under 35,000 clones listed, 82% are singletons. This specimen consisted of CD4+ or CD8+ T cells sorted from blood, obtained in a trial of the OX40 agonist ivuxolimab. The receptors originated from an adult with an advanced solid tumor such as melanoma, head and neck, liver or kidney cancer. Both conserved end residues are part of each CDR3.

v_gene | CDR3aa
TRBV10-2 | CASRWGNTEAFF
TRBV7-6 | CASTLRQLNTEAFF
TRBV18 | CASTLAGDKYEQYF
TRBV27 | CASSLSTARSTEAFF
TRBV28 | CASSLTLASGGYEQYF
TRBV2 | CASTAQGGTEAFF
TRBV9 | CASSVVGGWQETQYF
TRBV7-9 | CASSVGLVVTDTQYF
TRBV2 | CASSLDTGELFF
TRBV12-5 | CASGWGSGGTDTQYF
TRBV5-4 | CASSQEGSRDSNQPQHF
TRBV4-1 | CASSQDEVGDPYEQYF
TRBV5-1 | CASSSGQGGETQYF
TRBV14 | CASSQEVGLAGWIGETQYF
TRBV30 | CAWSGRWAGANVLTF
TRBV18 | CASSPTGTETQYF
TRBV29-1 | CSVEEQTGRRLTHKREGREKLFF
TRBV6-1 | CASRNTGGYTF
TRBV11-2 | CASSPLTRWELFF
TRBV28 | CASSLPTSGSYSYEQYF
TRBV5-1 | CASSLEVRGIRDNSPLHF
TRBV7-9 | CASSLSRLSYNEQFF
TRBV6-5 | CASSYSGQKDTIYF
TRBV9 | CASSDGTGVSYEQYF
TRBV19 | CASSILEQGAYNEQFF
TRBV2 | CASSEDPTLAKNIQYF
TRBV7-9 | CASSPSGVGANVLTF
TRBV28 | CASSSRGPSSYNEQFF
TRBV6-5 | CASRPFRGTEAFF
TRBV25-1 | CASSDPSSYNEQFF
TRBV7-2 | CASSFRDPAGGPTYEQYF
TRBV21-1 | CASKASPYNEQFF
TRBV15 | CATSRGTNRGGQPQHF
TRBV5-1 | CASSDLAGTDTQYF
TRBV7-6 | CASSFGQGSRTQYF
TRBV28 | CASNWGLYEQYF
TRBV23-1 | CASSNPTRLGYEKLFF
TRBV11-2 | CASTQGGEQYF
TRBV5-5 | CASSYRGPGANVLTF
TRBV9 | CASSVSGVSYNEQFF
TRBV20-1 | CSARDERKQYF
TRBV14 | CASSHQSLNTEAFF